This T cell receptor (beta chain) was found in a study of blood T cell repertoires in COVID-19. V was pared by 4 bases and J by 5 bases, with 7 bases of the junction left unmatched. CDR3 length: 14 amino acids. CDR1 is SGHRS and CDR2 is YFSETQ in the germline V gene. Using immunoSEQ multiplex PCR, the repertoire was profiled, and TCRdb retains in-frame clones only, with some absent. The table shows tens of thousands of clones, with more than 75% occurring only once. The chain has TRBV5-1 and TRBJ2-7; the match to TRBD1 covers 9 bases. The receptor comes from a man in his 70s with active or convalescent COVID-19. Sequenced: peripheral blood. For the CDR3, the DNA is TGCGCCAGCAGCGCGGGGACAGGGACGGACGAGCAGTACTTC. It yields the protein CASSAGTGTDEQYF.